These 17 T cell receptor beta chains came from one sample sequenced in a study of T-cell reconstitution after alpha-beta-depleted transplantation in children. Preparation of the TCRbeta library was carried out with unique molecular identifiers. Each CDR3 protein gets one entry after TCRdb re-called the PCR reads with MiXCR. This table has a few hundred thousand distinct CDR3 sequences, under 13% appearing once. The sample consisted of PBMCs from the stem cell graft donor, taken from the stem cell graft. The source is a human donor who donated a stem cell graft to a child with acute lymphoblastic leukemia.

This clonotype occurred a few times. The CDR3 is CASSLTGTGNTEAFF. In DNA form, the CDR3 reads TGTGCCAGCAGCTTAACGGGGACAGGGAACACTGAAGCTTTCTTT. V is TRBV7-3 and J is TRBJ1-1; 8 bases are shared with TRBD1. Germline V gene sequence: CDR1 SGHTA, CDR2 FQGTGA. This CDR3 region has 15 residues. The V and J ends lost 0 bases and 1 base, in that order; junction bases with no gene match: 1.

The table lists this clonotype with many counts. CDR3 nucleotide sequence: TGTGCCAGCGGCTGGACTAGCGGGAGTATTGATGAGCAGTTCTTC. Its translation: CASGWTSGSIDEQFF. V gene TRBV28 combines with J gene TRBJ2-1, with 13 bases fitting TRBD2. The CDR3 spans 15 residues. The V and J ends lost 8 bases and 8 bases, in that order; junction bases with no gene match: 9. Per the germline V gene, CDR1 is MDHEN and CDR2 is SYDVKM.

This clonotype appeared many times. V and J are TRBV7-3 and TRBJ2-3, with 7 nucleotides matching TRBD2. The CDR3 is made up of 15 amino acids. The germline CDR1 and CDR2 sequences are SGHTA and FQGTGA. Germline trimming cut 2 bases from V and 1 base from J; bases unmatched to any gene: 3. The CDR3 loop reads CASSLGGGGTDTQYF. CDR3 nucleotides: TGTGCCAGCAGCTTAGGTGGGGGGGGCACAGATACGCAGTATTTT.

The sample holds many counts of this clonotype. The rearrangement links TRBV28 to TRBJ2-1; a possible D gene is TRBD2 (6 bases). The V end was cut by 4 bases, the J end by 9 bases, with 25 bases between. The CDR3 totals 17 residues. Germline V CDR1 and CDR2: MDHEN, SYDVKM. The CDR3 reads CASSSPLERASPVEQFF. CDR3 in DNA: TGTGCCAGCAGTTCCCCCCTGGAGCGGGCTAGTCCTGTTGAGCAGTTCTTC.

The chain uses TRBV12-3 or TRBV12-4 and TRBJ2-7; TRBD2 agrees at 12 bases. The length of the CDR3 is 18 residues. V shed 4 bases, J shed 3 bases, and the junction held 13 bases outside the gene matches. The CDR3 nucleotides read TGTGCCAGCAGTTGGCGTAGACTAGCGGGAGAGGGGGTCTACGAGCAGTACTTC. It specifies CASSWRRLAGEGVYEQYF.

V usage is TRBV12-3 or TRBV12-4 and J usage is TRBJ2-5; 8 nucleotides match TRBD1. The V segment lost 6 bases and the J segment 4 bases; nucleotides outside the gene matches: 7. CDR3 length equals 14 residues. The CDR3 is CASSGQGFGETQYF. DNA of the CDR3: TGTGCCAGCAGCGGACAGGGTTTCGGAGAGACCCAGTACTTC.

This clonotype appeared a few times. The chain carries TRBV7-2 and TRBJ2-7, with D maybe TRBD2 (5 bases). V was shortened by 5 bases and J by 4 bases, with 15 bases between the two germline ends. The CDR3 spans 14 residues. CDR1 is SGHTA and CDR2 is FQGNSA in the germline V gene. CDR3 residues: CASSPSARRYEQYF. The CDR3 region has the DNA TGTGCCAGCAGCCCCTCAGCTCGGAGGTACGAGCAGTACTTC.

V and J are TRBV4-2 and TRBJ2-7; D not certain. Between the trimmed V and J ends, which lost 0 bases and 0 bases, there was a span of 9 bases. Germline assignment: CDR1 LGHNA and CDR2 YNFKEQ. This CDR3 is 15 amino acids long. Here the CDR3 reads CASSQEGRTSYEQYF. CDR3 in DNA: TGTGCCAGCAGCCAAGAAGGAAGGACCTCCTACGAGCAGTACTTC.

This clonotype has just a few counts. The chain is built from TRBV12-3 or TRBV12-4 and TRBJ2-5; 7 nucleotides agree with TRBD1. J was trimmed by 5 bases and V by 6 bases; bases with no gene match: 6. This CDR3 spans 13 amino acids. CDR3 in DNA: TGTGCCAGCAGCCGGGACAGTCGGGAGACCCAGTACTTC. Its translation: CASSRDSRETQYF.

V usage is TRBV20-1 and J usage is TRBJ2-7; the D call may be TRBD1 or TRBD2 (5 bases each). The germline CDR1 and CDR2 sequences are DFQATT and SNEGSKA (reference sequence). The CDR3 contains 13 residues. Trimming pared 5 bases from V and 0 bases from J, leaving 11 bases between. The CDR3 is CSAPGTVSYEQYF. DNA of the CDR3: TGCAGTGCTCCCGGGACGGTCTCCTACGAGCAGTACTTC.

This clonotype occurred a few times. The rearrangement joins TRBV4-1 to TRBJ2-1; D assignment may be TRBD1 or TRBD2 (7 bases each). The V gene's germline CDR1 is MGHRA and CDR2 YSYEKL. The V end was cut by 0 bases, the J end by 7 bases, with 13 bases between. The CDR3 spans 15 residues. CDR3 in amino acids: CASSQEPRGGNEQFF. DNA for the CDR3: TGCGCCAGCAGCCAAGAACCCAGGGGGGGAAATGAGCAGTTCTTC.

This clonotype was detected only a few times. The rearrangement links TRBV5-1 to TRBJ2-7; no reliable D call. Germline CDR1 SGHRS, CDR2 YFSETQ. The length of the CDR3 is 14 residues. Deletions cut 5 bases from V and 0 bases from J, with 12 bases between. In DNA, the CDR3 is TGCGCCAGCAGAGACACAAAGAGCTCCTACGAGCAGTACTTC. Translated, it gives CASRDTKSSYEQYF.

This chain connects TRBV4-1 to TRBJ1-4; 7 bases match TRBD1. The CDR3 covers 19 residues. Trimming at V came to 2 bases and at J to 2 bases, leaving 14 bases not matched to a gene. Germline assignment: CDR1 MGHRA and CDR2 YSYEKL. The CDR3 reads CASSQILARGKETNEKLFF. DNA for the CDR3: TGCGCCAGCAGCCAAATCCTTGCCAGGGGGAAAGAGACTAATGAAAAACTGTTTTTT.

This chain links TRBV4-1 with TRBJ2-5, with D possibly TRBD1 on 5 matching bases. CDR1 is MGHRA and CDR2 is YSYEKL in the germline V gene. The ends were cut back, 2 bases at V and 2 bases at J, with 27 bases in the middle. This CDR3 comprises 20 residues. The CDR3 sequence: CASSQTAAPWGSTPQETQYF. For the CDR3, the DNA is TGCGCCAGCAGCCAAACCGCCGCGCCTTGGGGCTCGACACCTCAAGAGACCCAGTACTTC.

The chain couples TRBV29-1 to TRBJ2-1; possibly TRBD2 for D (5 bases). The CDR3 has 13 amino acids. Trimming shortened V by 5 bases and J by 1 base, and 9 bases separated the two germline ends. Germline CDR1 reads SQVTM; CDR2 reads ANQGSEA. Here the CDR3 reads CSVRRGSYNEQFF. The CDR3 DNA sequence: TGCAGCGTTAGGAGAGGGTCCTACAATGAGCAGTTCTTC.

The J gene is TRBJ2-2, the V gene TRBV7-2; D is perhaps TRBD1 (6 bases). This CDR3 contains 16 residues. V was shortened by 6 bases and J by 1 base, with 15 bases between the two germline ends. In germline, CDR1 is SGHTA, CDR2 FQGNSA. The CDR3 region has the DNA TGTGCCAGCAGTCCTCGAGGGGGAAGGAACACCGGGGAGCTGTTTTTT. Protein sequence: CASSPRGGRNTGELFF.

The chain couples TRBV20-1 to TRBJ2-5, with 7 nucleotides matching TRBD1. V was clipped by 0 bases and J by 3 bases; unmatched bases: 7. Germline V CDR1 and CDR2: DFQATT, SNEGSKA (reference sequence). This CDR3 is built from 15 residues. The CDR3 DNA is TGCAGTGCTAGAGATCAACAGGGGAACAAAGAGACCCAGTACTTC. Its translation: CSARDQQGNKETQYF.